This T cell receptor beta chain was obtained from a study of cytomegalovirus exposure and HLA in healthy donors. Background on the study: In a previous analysis, 110 million or so unique TCR beta sequences were found from 150 million to 200 million T cells.

Study findings and constraints: The authors later found HLA-associated TCR beta chains more clonally expanded than equally common others. It was reported that the classifier diagnosed cytomegalovirus status with high specificity and sensitivity in both the original and validation cohorts.

Healthy individuals who donated bone marrow served as the donors. To note about this clone: Its target is unknown.

A multiplex PCR was run with 60 Vbeta primers and 13 Jbeta primers. Clones were sequenced by immunoSEQ multiplex PCR, and TCRdb holds only the in-frame ones, with some missing. The profile covers some 130,000 clones, with approximately 77% appearing a single time and approximately 2% taken by the ten largest. This clonotype was obtained from a man aged 25 to 40 in good health and CMV-seronegative. The sequenced sample was PBMCs.

The CDR3 bases are TGCGCCAGCAGCCAGGCTCGTGCAGGGACGAACACCGGGGAGCTGTTTTTT. It translates to CASSQARAGTNTGELFF. The V and J genes are TRBV4-1 and TRBJ2-2; tentatively, D is TRBD1 (5 bases). Germline assignment: CDR1 MGHRA and CDR2 YSYEKL. This CDR3 is built from 17 residues. The V and J ends lost 3 bases and 0 bases respectively, with 14 bases between them.